The 22 T cell receptor beta chains below were found in one sample sequenced in a study of cytomegalovirus exposure and HLA in healthy donors. A multiplex PCR was run with 60 Vbeta primers and 13 Jbeta primers. TCRdb keeps only in-frame clones here, not all; method: immunoSEQ multiplex PCR. The repertoire has 150,000 to 190,000 clones, about three quarters of them found once; the top ten carry 1.3% to 1.5%. The sequenced material came from PBMCs. The receptor source for this set is a man aged 18-30 years in good health and CMV-seronegative.

The rearrangement joins TRBV6-1 to TRBJ1-4; TRBD1 agrees at 7 bases. Germline lookup yields CDR1 MNHNS and CDR2 SASEGT. The CDR3 has 14 residues. V lost 5 bases to trimming and J lost 10 bases; unmatched junction nucleotides: 10. This chain's CDR3 is CASSPTGAIGKLFF. Here the CDR3 DNA reads TGTGCCAGCAGTCCTACAGGGGCTATTGGAAAACTGTTTTTT.

The chain carries TRBV7-9 and TRBJ1-1; possibly TRBD1 for D (6 bases). The CDR3 contains 15 residues. The germline V gene encodes CDR1 SEHNR and CDR2 FQNEAQ (reference sequence). Trimming cost V 5 bases and J 1 base, with 14 bases left between them. In DNA, the CDR3 is TGTGCCAGCAGCCCTCCGGGGGGGCGGAACACTGAAGCTTTCTTT. Protein sequence: CASSPPGGRNTEAFF.

This clone has a handful of counts. The chain recombines TRBV6-1 with TRBJ1-5; D possibly corresponds to TRBD1 (5 bases). Germline lookup yields CDR1 MNHNS and CDR2 SASEGT. This CDR3 is 12 amino acids long. V lost 1 base, J lost 12 bases, and 10 bases lay in between. Written as DNA, the CDR3 is TGTGCCAGCAGTGAAGGGGGCTATCACCAGCATTTT. It translates to CASSEGGYHQHF.

The chain has TRBV7-9 and TRBJ2-5, with D perhaps matching TRBD2 (5 bases). The CDR3 is made up of 15 amino acids. Trimming took 1 base from V and 7 from J, leaving 16 bases between them. Germline V gene sequence: CDR1 SEHNR, CDR2 FQNEAQ (reference sequence). DNA for the CDR3: TGTGCCAGCAGCTTAGGGGCCGGGCCGAGGGTGACCCAGTACTTC. This sequence encodes CASSLGAGPRVTQYF.

The rearrangement uses TRBV6-5 and TRBJ2-5; TRBD2 is a possible D gene (7 bases). Germline CDR1 reads MNHEY; CDR2 reads SVGAGI. This CDR3 spans 16 amino acids. Trimming took 0 bases from V and 2 from J, leaving 13 bases between them. The CDR3 region is CASSYSRGGGQETQYF. Written as DNA, the CDR3 is TGTGCCAGCAGTTACTCCCGAGGGGGGGGACAAGAGACCCAGTACTTC.

The chain combines TRBV5-1 with TRBJ1-1; D is perhaps TRBD1 (6 bases). The CDR3 length is 16 residues. The germline V gene has CDR1 SGHRS and CDR2 YFSETQ. V lost 6 bases to trimming and J lost 2 bases, with 20 bases between them. The CDR3 loop is CASTPYTGTPNTEAFF. In nucleotides, the CDR3 is TGCGCCAGCACCCCCTACACCGGGACACCCAACACTGAAGCTTTCTTT.

This clone was observed a single time. The chain links TRBV30 to TRBJ2-5, with D hard to call. The assigned J gene may be wrong: the sequence end matches TRBJ2-7 better. CDR3 size: 11 residues. CDR1 is GTSNPN and CDR2 is SVGIG in the germline V gene (reference sequence). The CDR3 here is CAWSAAYEQYF. The CDR3 DNA reads as TGTGCCTGGAGCGCTGCCTACGAGCAGTACTTC.

The V gene is TRBV6-1, the J gene TRBJ2-7; the D gene is possibly TRBD2 (5 bases). Trimming took off 2 bases at V and 6 bases at J, with 14 bases between the two ends. Per the germline V gene, CDR1 is MNHNS and CDR2 is SASEGT. The CDR3 totals 14 residues. CDR3 in DNA: TGTGCCAGCAGTGAACGCCCGGGAACCCCCGAGCAGTACTTC. Its protein product is CASSERPGTPEQYF.

This clone is a singleton in its sample. The rearrangement links TRBV19 to TRBJ1-3, with 7 bases aligning to TRBD1. The germline V gene encodes CDR1 LNHDA and CDR2 SQIVND (reference sequence). The J segment lost 1 base and the V segment lost 3 bases, leaving 0 bases of the junction unmatched. This CDR3 is built from 14 residues. The DNA for the CDR3 is TGTGCCAGTAGTATGACAGGGTCTGGAAACACCATATATTTT. Residues: CASSMTGSGNTIYF.

CDR3 nucleotides: TGTGCCGCGTCCCCCCCGGGAATACCGCGCAATGAGCAGTTCTTC. Translating it yields CAASPPGIPRNEQFF. The chain couples TRBV27 to TRBJ2-1, with a tentative D call TRBD2 (5 bases). Germline CDR1 is MNHEY and CDR2 is SMNVEV (reference sequence). Trimming removed 11 bases from V and 6 bases from J, with 23 bases in between. The CDR3 has 15 amino acids.

The chain employs TRBV2 and TRBJ2-1, with 9 bases matching TRBD2. CDR1 and CDR2 from the germline V gene are SNHLY and FYNNEI. The CDR3 runs 14 residues. The ends lost 9 bases at V and 8 bases at J; junction bases unmatched: 11. As DNA, the CDR3 is TGTGCCAGGACTAGCGGATGGGGTAAGGATGAGCAGTTCTTC. It is translated as CARTSGWGKDEQFF.

The V gene is TRBV6-1, the J gene TRBJ1-6, with 9 nucleotides matching TRBD1. The CDR3 sequence is 13 residues long. Losses at the gene ends were 7 bases for V and 10 bases for J; bases not matched to a gene: 5. CDR1 MNHNS and CDR2 SASEGT come from the germline V gene. The CDR3 spells CASIRTGESPLHF. In nucleotides, the CDR3 is TGTGCCAGCATCCGGACAGGGGAATCACCCCTCCACTTT.

CDR3 residues: CASSPGLAGASYEQYF. Written as DNA, the CDR3 is TGTGCCAGCAGCCCGGGACTAGCGGGAGCATCCTACGAGCAGTACTTC. This chain links TRBV9 with TRBJ2-5, with TRBD2 matching over 14 bases. Judging by the DNA end, TRBJ2-7 fits better; the J call may be wrong. There are 16 residues in the CDR3. Looked up from germline, CDR1 is SGDLS and CDR2 is YYNGEE.

This chain connects TRBV29-1 to TRBJ2-5, with D perhaps matching TRBD2 (5 bases). The CDR3 contains 13 residues. Germline CDR1 and CDR2: SQVTM and ANQGSEA. V dropped 3 bases and J dropped 4 bases, with 12 bases sitting between them. Here the CDR3 reads CSVDSGLAETQYF. CDR3 coding DNA: TGCAGCGTTGATTCGGGGTTGGCAGAGACCCAGTACTTC.

The V and J genes are TRBV5-6 and TRBJ2-6; D remains ambiguous. The CDR3 sequence is 15 residues long. Germline loops: CDR1 SGHDT, CDR2 YYEEEE. Trimming removed 4 bases at V and 2 bases at J, with 10 bases between. The CDR3 reads CASSPPFAGANVLTF. CDR3 bases: TGTGCCAGCAGCCCCCCGTTCGCTGGGGCCAACGTCCTGACTTTC.

This clone has only a few counts. The chain couples TRBV5-4 to TRBJ1-2; D call uncertain. In germline, CDR1 is SGHNT, CDR2 YYREEE (reference sequence). This CDR3 is built from 15 residues. V gave up 1 base and J gave up 5 bases, with 15 bases separating them. This CDR3 reads CASSLTSSPLYGYTF. The CDR3 nucleotides read TGTGCCAGCAGCTTGACATCTTCCCCGCTTTATGGCTACACCTTC.

The chain uses TRBV7-9 and TRBJ1-1; 9 bases match TRBD1. Germline CDR1 is SEHNR and CDR2 is FQNEAQ (reference sequence). Trimming took 5 bases from V and 3 from J; bases not matched to a gene: 7. There are 15 residues in the CDR3. CDR3 bases: TGTGCCAGCAGCCTTCCCGACAGGGGGGACACTGAAGCTTTCTTT. It yields the protein CASSLPDRGDTEAFF.

The chain carries TRBV28 and TRBJ2-5, with TRBD1 matching over 9 bases. Germline V gene sequence: CDR1 MDHEN, CDR2 SYDVKM. The CDR3 has 16 residues. The junction had 10 bases not matched to a gene; V was cut back by 6 bases and J by 2 bases. CDR3 amino acids: CASSPPGTGRQETQYF. CDR3 DNA sequence: TGTGCCAGCAGCCCTCCCGGGACAGGGCGTCAAGAGACCCAGTACTTC.

V is TRBV7-8 and J is TRBJ1-5; weak D call: TRBD1 (5 bases). This CDR3 comprises 16 residues. V lost 1 base, J lost 3 bases, and 13 bases lay in between. Germline CDR1 is SGHVS and CDR2 is FQNEAQ. The CDR3 spells CASSLGAGQNNQPQHF. The CDR3 region has the DNA TGTGCCAGCAGCTTAGGCGCCGGACAAAACAATCAGCCCCAGCATTTT.

This clone was detected ten times or more. The V and J genes are TRBV4-1 and TRBJ2-1, with D perhaps TRBD2 (6 bases). The germline V and J ends were trimmed by 6 bases and 5 bases, with 8 bases remaining between them. The CDR3 runs to 12 residues. Germline values: CDR1 MGHRA, CDR2 YSYEKL. The CDR3 loop reads CASRGLNNEQFF. The CDR3 DNA sequence: TGCGCCAGCAGGGGACTTAACAATGAGCAGTTCTTC.

This clone was detected only a few times. The J gene is TRBJ1-1, the V gene TRBV7-9, with 7 bases matching TRBD1. Germline trimming cut 5 bases from V and 8 bases from J; bases unmatched to any gene: 8. CDR1 and CDR2 (germline): SEHNR, FQNEAQ (reference sequence). The CDR3 is made up of 13 amino acids. The CDR3 loop reads CASSPQGFAEAFF. CDR3 nucleotide sequence: TGTGCCAGCAGCCCACAGGGGTTCGCCGAAGCTTTCTTT.

This clone was counted a few times. Other nucleotide sequences in the sample specify the same CDR3. This chain connects TRBV7-2 to TRBJ2-5; TRBD1 matches at 7 bases. V shed 4 bases, J shed 6 bases, and the junction held 5 bases outside the gene matches. Germline loops: CDR1 SGHTA, CDR2 FQGNSA. The CDR3 loop spans 13 amino acids. The CDR3 spells CASSSGQQKTQYF. The CDR3 DNA follows: TGTGCCAGCAGCTCGGGACAGCAAAAGACCCAGTACTTC.